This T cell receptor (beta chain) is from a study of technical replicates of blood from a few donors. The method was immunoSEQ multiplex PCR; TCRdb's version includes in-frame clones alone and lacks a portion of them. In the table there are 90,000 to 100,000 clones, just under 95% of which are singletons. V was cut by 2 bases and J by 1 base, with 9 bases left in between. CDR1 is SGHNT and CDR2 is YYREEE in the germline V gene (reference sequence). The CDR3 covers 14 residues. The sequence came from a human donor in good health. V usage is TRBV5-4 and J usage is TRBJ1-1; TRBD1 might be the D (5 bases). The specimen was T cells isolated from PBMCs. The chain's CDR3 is CASSFGGGNTEAFF. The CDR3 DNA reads TGTGCCAGCAGCTTCGGGGGTGGGAACACTGAAGCTTTCTTT.